The clone carrying this T cell receptor (beta chain) came up a few times. The source of the sample is a study of identical twins. The length of the CDR3 is 16 residues. Per germline, CDR1 SGHRS and CDR2 YFSETQ. Trimming took 4 bases from V and 0 from J; bases not matched to a gene: 8. TCRdb reprocessed the 5' RACE reads with MiXCR, giving one entry per CDR3 protein. The table records hundreds of thousands of distinct CDR3 sequences, 12% of them present only once. The same data also went into a second study, on yellow fever vaccine responses in identical twins.

This chain uses TRBV5-1 with TRBJ2-3, with TRBD2 identical over 7 bases. This clonotype originated in a woman between 18 and 29 years old in good health. The specimen was PBMCs. The CDR3 nucleotides are TGCGCCAGCAGCCCCCGGACTAGACCTAGCACAGATACGCAGTATTTT. It codes for CASSPRTRPSTDTQYF.